Listed here is a single T cell receptor beta chain. No antigen is known for it. Germline assignment: CDR1 SGHTA and CDR2 FQGNSA. CDR3 length equals 16 residues. V was cut by 1 base and J by 2 bases, with 11 bases left in between. These data belong to a study of shared clonotypes between healthy human individuals. Data came from immunoSEQ multiplex PCR; TCRdb stores just in-frame clones and leaves some out. The sample carries more than 2 million clones, just under 95% recorded once. The naive CD8 fraction comprised CD45RO-negative cells positively selected for CCR7 and excluded terminally differentiated effector memory CD45RA+ cells. Study results and limitations: Clonotype sharing among donors was thought likely to change with sequencing depth.

The receptor comes from a man between 18 and 35 years old in good health. Sequencing input: naive CD8+ T cells sorted from blood. The chain carries TRBV7-2 and TRBJ1-4, with a possible D match to TRBD1 (6 bases). The CDR3 is CASSLDRVRTNEKLFF. The CDR3 DNA reads TGTGCCAGCAGCTTAGACAGGGTTAGGACTAATGAAAAACTGTTTTTT.